This is a list of T cell receptor beta chains from one sample in a study of cytomegalovirus exposure and HLA in healthy donors. Only in-frame clones appear in the TCRdb table, and some are missing; sequencing was by immunoSEQ multiplex PCR. The sample comprises under 200,000 clones, about two thirds of which are singletons, and approximately 3% rests with the top ten. The material sequenced was PBMCs. These receptors all come from a woman in her 30s in good health and CMV-seronegative. The conserved cysteine and the conserved F or W are not part of the CDR3 here. A D gene is named only where the DNA matches it firmly.

>.|TRBJ1-6|TRBV4-3
ASSLSSSYNSPLH
>TRBD2|TRBJ2-4|TRBV5-4
ASSSGLAGTAKNIQY
>TRBD2|TRBJ2-7|TRBV30
AWSVKREPPAYEQY
>TRBD1|TRBJ1-5|TRBV4-3
ASSHLTGVQPQH
>.|TRBJ1-1|TRBV4-3
ASSQEGGWGTEAF
>.|TRBJ2-1|TRBV28
ASSQFEGASSYNEQF
>TRBD1|TRBJ1-2|TRBV7-9
ASSLTDRGPLFYGYT
>.|TRBJ2-7|TRBV2
ASSEYRLSYEQY
>.|TRBJ2-3|TRBV5-3
ARKGDTQY
>.|TRBJ1-1|TRBV30
AWTRRGVNTEAF
>.|TRBJ1-5|TRBV4-1
ASSQESLRGSQPQH
>TRBD2|TRBJ2-7|TRBV7-2
ASSLGAGGTRYEQY
>.|TRBJ2-5|TRBV5-4
ASSSQGPAETQY
>TRBD1|TRBJ2-2|TRBV6-5
ASSSPGQGEAGELF
>.|TRBJ2-1|TRBV7-3
ASSLIQGYYNEQF
>TRBD2|TRBJ2-7|TRBV7-9
ASSLLSLAGANYEQY
>.|TRBJ2-2|TRBV6-6
ASSTRQNTGELF
>TRBD1|TRBJ2-1|TRBV6-5
ASRGQGLPNEQF
>.|TRBJ1-6|TRBV2
ASKRANKKGWNNSPLH
>.|TRBJ2-1|TRBV30
AWTPGDRASEQF
>.|TRBJ1-4|TRBV6-1
ASSEARGATNEKLF
>TRBD1|TRBJ2-7|TRBV19
ASSKIGQGAGEQY
>.|TRBJ1-2|TRBV14
ASRRGQFGGYT
>.|TRBJ1-1|TRBV4-3
ASSPAVLNTEAF
>.|TRBJ1-1|TRBV7-6
ASSPYMVPGGTEAF
>.|TRBJ1-1|TRBV6-1
ASSLLRNTEAF
>TRBD1|TRBJ1-1|TRBV4-3
ASSRGTGREAF
>TRBD1|TRBJ1-6|TRBV28
ASILQGDNSPLH
>.|TRBJ1-5|TRBV19
ASSRQADNQPQH
>.|TRBJ1-5|TRBV30
AWSVGGLNQPQH
>.|TRBJ1-2|TRBV5-1
ASSLGGPDGYT
>.|TRBJ1-6|TRBV2
ASTVLRDLH
>TRBD2|TRBJ2-2|TRBV5-1
ASSTLGGDTGELF
>TRBD1|TRBJ2-7|TRBV11-2
ASSIPGTVHNY
>.|TRBJ2-5|TRBV7-2
ASSFKPQGETQY
>.|TRBJ2-3|TRBV29-1
SVSLSDTQY
>.|TRBJ2-3|TRBV10-3
AISESRGADTQY
>TRBD1|TRBJ2-1|TRBV9
ASSVDRTGVTYNEQF
>.|TRBJ1-4|TRBV29-1
SVGGGEKLF
>TRBD2|TRBJ2-1|TRBV2
ASRGTSGWNEQF